A selection of T cell receptor beta chains follows, all from one sample in a study of blood T cell repertoires in COVID-19. TCRdb's copy holds only in-frame clones and misses some; the assay was immunoSEQ multiplex PCR. The table has nearly 35,000 clones, approximately 93% seen once. Sequencing used peripheral blood. These receptors all stem from a human donor in a cohort sampled during active COVID-19. Both conserved end residues are part of each CDR3. A D gene is named only where the DNA matches it firmly. Clone size appears in some rows only: once, few, many, or a class for an expanded clone.

>TRBJ1-4|once|NA|TRBV7-9
TGTGCCAGCAGCTTAGTAGGACAATATCTGGCAACTAATGAAAAACTGTTTTTT
CASSLVGQYLATNEKLFF
>TRBJ2-3|NA|NA|TRBV18
TGTGCCAGCTCACCGCGGAGAACAGATACGCAGTATTTT
CASSPRRTDTQYF
>TRBJ1-2|NA|NA|TRBV28
TGTGCCAGCAGTTTATCTGGGCCCGGGAGCTACACCTTC
CASSLSGPGSYTF
>TRBJ1-1|NA|NA|TRBV7-5
TGTGTCAGAAGCTTAGTGGGACATCCGAGAACTGAAGCTTTCTTT
CVRSLVGHPRTEAFF
>TRBJ1-4|NA|NA|TRBV9
TGTGCCAGCAGCCCACCCCGATCTGGGACACACGAAAAACTGTTTTTT
CASSPPRSGTHEKLFF
>TRBJ2-5|NA|NA|TRBV7-9
TGTGCCAGCAGCGGACGGGGATTTAACTTC
CASSGRGFNF
>TRBJ1-2|NA|NA|TRBV2
TGTGCCAGCATCGGCTATGGCTACACCTTC
CASIGYGYTF
>TRBJ2-1|NA|NA|TRBV9
TGTGCCAGCAGCGAGAGCGGGCAGAGCTCCTACAATGAGCAGTTCTTC
CASSESGQSSYNEQFF
>TRBJ1-1|once|NA|TRBV9
TGTGCCAGCAGCGTAGATATAGCGAACACTGAAGCTTTCTTT
CASSVDIANTEAFF
>TRBJ2-5|NA|TRBD2|TRBV11-3
TGTGCCAGCAGCTTAGGCGGGGGGGCAGGAGAGACCCAGTACTTC
CASSLGGGAGETQYF
>TRBJ2-7|NA|NA|TRBV12-3/TRBV12-4
TGTGCCAGCAGGCCAGGCCTTTCCCACGAGCAGTACTTC
CASRPGLSHEQYF
>TRBJ1-2|once|NA|TRBV21-1
TGTGCCAGCAGCAAAGGACAGGGTAACCGGGGCTACACCTTC
CASSKGQGNRGYTF
>TRBJ2-2|NA|NA|TRBV6-5
TGTGCCAGCAGCCTCTCAGACTCGTCCACCGGGGAGCTGTTTTTT
CASSLSDSSTGELFF
>TRBJ2-3|NA|NA|TRBV5-6
TGTGCCAGCAGCTTGAGGTTGGCAGGGAACACAGATACGCAGTATTTT
CASSLRLAGNTDTQYF
>TRBJ2-2|NA|NA|TRBV5-1
TGCGCCAGCAGCTTGGGTAGCGGGAACACCGGGGAGCTGTTTTTT
CASSLGSGNTGELFF
>TRBJ1-2|NA|NA|TRBV27
TGTGCCAGCAGCTCGGGAAGCAACTCCATCTATGGCTACACCTTC
CASSSGSNSIYGYTF
>TRBJ2-1|NA|TRBD2|TRBV6-4
TGTGCCAGCAGTGCCGGGCGGGAGGCCTACAATGAGCAGTTCTTC
CASSAGREAYNEQFF
>TRBJ1-2|NA|TRBD1|TRBV3-1/TRBV3-2
TGTGCCAGCAGCCAAGAGTTCACGGCAGGGGGTGGCTATGGCTACACCTTC
CASSQEFTAGGGYGYTF
>TRBJ2-7|NA|TRBD1|TRBV7-9
TGTGCCAGCAGCTTAGCGACAGGGAAGCAGTACTTC
CASSLATGKQYF
>TRBJ2-2|NA|NA|TRBV13
TGTGCCAGCAGCTTAGGCCCCGGGGATTTATACACCGGGGAGCTGTTTTTT
CASSLGPGDLYTGELFF
>TRBJ1-4|once|TRBD1|TRBV7-9
TGTGCCAGCAGCTCGCCCCGGACAGGGGCAGATGAAAAACTGTTTTTT
CASSSPRTGADEKLFF
>TRBJ1-4|NA|TRBD1|TRBV18
TGTGCCAGCTCCGACAGGGGAGATGAAAAACTGTTTTTT
CASSDRGDEKLFF
>TRBJ2-1|NA|NA|TRBV7-9
TGTGCCAGCAGCTCGAGCGATGAGCAGTTCTTC
CASSSSDEQFF
>TRBJ1-3|once|NA|TRBV3-1/TRBV3-2
TGTGCCAGCAGCCAAGGTAGAAACACCATATATTTT
CASSQGRNTIYF
>TRBJ1-1|NA|TRBD1|TRBV6-5
TGTGCCAGCAGGGCAGGACAGGCGAACACTGAAGCTTTCTTT
CASRAGQANTEAFF
>TRBJ1-3|NA|TRBD1|TRBV11-2
TGTGCCAGCAGCACAGGGGTTTCCTCTGGAAACACCATATATTTT
CASSTGVSSGNTIYF
>TRBJ1-6|NA|TRBD1|TRBV6-5
TGTGCCAGCGAAACCGGGACAGGGGTCTCACCCCTCCACTTT
CASETGTGVSPLHF
>TRBJ2-2|NA|TRBD1|TRBV19
TGTGCCAGTAGTATCGGGACAGGGGCGAACACCGGGGAGCTGTTTTTT
CASSIGTGANTGELFF
>TRBJ1-2|NA|NA|TRBV9
TGTGCCAGCACCCCCCAGGGGATCCCCTCTTGGGGCTACACCTTC
CASTPQGIPSWGYTF